This T cell receptor beta chain was retrieved from a study of spatial heterogeneity in lung cancer. Time point defined: sample taken at primary tumor resection. About 73 TRACERx patients with early, untreated non-small cell lung cancer donated samples. Tumor, nontumor lung or frozen PBMC supplied whole RNA that was sequenced unsorted. This CDR3 is 16 amino acids long. The ends were cut back, 8 bases at V and 3 bases at J, with 23 bases in the middle. In germline, CDR1 is MDHEN, CDR2 SYDVKM. On each TCR cDNA molecule, a unique molecular identifier was present. MiXCR was run by TCRdb on the 5' RACE reads, yielding one entry per CDR3 protein. Of some 40,000 distinct CDR3 sequences listed, approximately 3% were seen once; the top ten hold around 34%. This clonotype was picked up many times.

The material was normal lung tissue next to the tumor, obtained at surgery. This TCR was recovered from a male donor with early-stage non-small cell lung cancer. The rearrangement links TRBV28 to TRBJ2-7; D tentatively reads TRBD1 or TRBD2 (7 bases each). The CDR3 loop reads CASHQPGGTAGYEQYF. CDR3 nucleotide sequence: TGTGCCAGCCATCAACCCGGGGGGACAGCTGGCTACGAGCAGTACTTC.